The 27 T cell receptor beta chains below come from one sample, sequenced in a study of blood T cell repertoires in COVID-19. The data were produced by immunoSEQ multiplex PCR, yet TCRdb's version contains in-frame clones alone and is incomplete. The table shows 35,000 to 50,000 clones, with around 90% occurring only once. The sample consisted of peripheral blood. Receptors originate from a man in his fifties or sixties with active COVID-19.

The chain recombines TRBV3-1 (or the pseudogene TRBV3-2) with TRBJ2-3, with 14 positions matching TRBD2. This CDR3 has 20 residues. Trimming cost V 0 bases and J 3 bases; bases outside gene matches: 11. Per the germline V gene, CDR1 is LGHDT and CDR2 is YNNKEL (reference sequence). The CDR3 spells CASSQDTRLTSGGVTDTQYF. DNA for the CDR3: TGTGCCAGCAGCCAAGACACCCGCCTGACTAGCGGGGGGGTAACAGATACGCAGTATTTT.

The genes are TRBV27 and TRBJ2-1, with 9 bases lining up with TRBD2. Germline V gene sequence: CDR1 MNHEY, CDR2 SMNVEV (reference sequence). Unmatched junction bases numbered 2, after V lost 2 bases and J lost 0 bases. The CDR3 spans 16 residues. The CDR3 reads CASSLLAGNSYNEQFF. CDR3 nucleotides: TGTGCCAGCAGTTTACTAGCGGGAAACTCCTACAATGAGCAGTTCTTC.

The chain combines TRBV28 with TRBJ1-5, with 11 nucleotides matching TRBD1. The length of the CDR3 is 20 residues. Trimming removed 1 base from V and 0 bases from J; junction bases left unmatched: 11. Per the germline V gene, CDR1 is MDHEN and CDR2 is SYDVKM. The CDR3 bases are TGTGCCAGCAGTTTATTCGGGCGGGACAGGGGGAGATATAGCAATCAGCCCCAGCATTTT. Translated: CASSLFGRDRGRYSNQPQHF.

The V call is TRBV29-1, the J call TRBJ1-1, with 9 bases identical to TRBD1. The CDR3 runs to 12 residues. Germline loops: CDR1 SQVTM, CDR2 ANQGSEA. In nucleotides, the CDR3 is TGCGGAACAGGGGGCGCCACCATTGAAGCTTTCTTT. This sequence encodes CGTGGATIEAFF. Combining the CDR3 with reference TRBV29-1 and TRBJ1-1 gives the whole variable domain SAVISQKPSRDICQRGTSLTIQCQVDSQVTMMFWYRQQPGQSLTLIATANQGSEATYESGFVIDKFPISRPNLTFSTLTVSNMSPEDSSIYLCGTGGATIEAFFGQGTRLTVV.

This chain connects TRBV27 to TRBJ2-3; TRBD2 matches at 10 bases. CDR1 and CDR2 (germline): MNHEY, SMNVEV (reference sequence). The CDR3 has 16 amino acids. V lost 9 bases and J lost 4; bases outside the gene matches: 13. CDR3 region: CASSLLTSGPSDTQYF. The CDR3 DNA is TGTGCCAGTTCCCTCCTGACTAGCGGGCCTTCAGATACGCAGTATTTT.

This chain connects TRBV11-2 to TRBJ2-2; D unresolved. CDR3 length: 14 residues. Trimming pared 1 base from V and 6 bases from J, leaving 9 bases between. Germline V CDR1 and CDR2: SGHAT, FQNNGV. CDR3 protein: CASSLGSHPGELFF. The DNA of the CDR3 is TGTGCCAGCAGCTTAGGTAGCCATCCCGGGGAGCTGTTTTTT.

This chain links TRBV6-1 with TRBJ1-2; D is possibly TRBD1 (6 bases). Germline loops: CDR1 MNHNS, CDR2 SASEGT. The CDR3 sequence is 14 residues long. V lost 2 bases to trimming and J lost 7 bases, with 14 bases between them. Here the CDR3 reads CASSERKAQGGYTF. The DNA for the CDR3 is TGTGCCAGCAGTGAAAGGAAAGCACAGGGTGGCTACACCTTC.

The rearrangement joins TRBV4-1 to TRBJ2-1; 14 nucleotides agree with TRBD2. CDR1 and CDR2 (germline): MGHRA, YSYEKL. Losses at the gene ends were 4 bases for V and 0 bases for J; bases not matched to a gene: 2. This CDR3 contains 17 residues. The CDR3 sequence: CASSRGTSGGSYNEQFF. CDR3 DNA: TGCGCCAGCAGCCGAGGGACTAGCGGGGGCTCCTACAATGAGCAGTTCTTC.

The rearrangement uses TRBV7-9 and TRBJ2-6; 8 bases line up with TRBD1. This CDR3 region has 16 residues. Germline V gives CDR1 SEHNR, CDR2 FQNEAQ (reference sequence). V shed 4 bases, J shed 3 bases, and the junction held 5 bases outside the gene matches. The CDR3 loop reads CASSSRQGSGANVLTF. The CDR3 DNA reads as TGTGCCAGCAGCTCACGACAGGGGAGTGGGGCCAACGTCCTGACTTTC.

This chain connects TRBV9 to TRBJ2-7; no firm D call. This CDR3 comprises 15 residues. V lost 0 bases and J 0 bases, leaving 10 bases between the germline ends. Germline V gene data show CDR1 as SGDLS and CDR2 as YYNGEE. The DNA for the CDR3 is TGTGCCAGCAGCGTAGGGCTCGATTACTCCTACGAGCAGTACTTC. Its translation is CASSVGLDYSYEQYF.

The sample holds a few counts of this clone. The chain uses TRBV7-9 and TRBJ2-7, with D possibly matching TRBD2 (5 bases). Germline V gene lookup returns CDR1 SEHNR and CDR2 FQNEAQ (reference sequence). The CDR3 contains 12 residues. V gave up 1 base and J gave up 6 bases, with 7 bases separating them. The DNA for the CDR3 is TGTGCCAGCAGCTTAGTAGCGCTCGAGCAGTACTTC. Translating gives CASSLVALEQYF.

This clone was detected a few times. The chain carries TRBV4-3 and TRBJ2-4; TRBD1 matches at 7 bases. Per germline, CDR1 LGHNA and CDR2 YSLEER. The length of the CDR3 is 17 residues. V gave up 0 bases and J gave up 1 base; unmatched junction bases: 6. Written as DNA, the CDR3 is TGCGCCAGCAGCCAAGATACAGGGGCCGGGGCCAAAAACATTCAGTACTTC. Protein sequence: CASSQDTGAGAKNIQYF.

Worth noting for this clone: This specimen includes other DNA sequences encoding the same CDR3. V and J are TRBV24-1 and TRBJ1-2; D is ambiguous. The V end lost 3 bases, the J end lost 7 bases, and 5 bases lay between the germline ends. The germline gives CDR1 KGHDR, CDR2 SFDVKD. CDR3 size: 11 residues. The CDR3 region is CATSDLSGYTF. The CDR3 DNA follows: TGTGCCACCAGTGATCTTTCTGGCTACACCTTC.

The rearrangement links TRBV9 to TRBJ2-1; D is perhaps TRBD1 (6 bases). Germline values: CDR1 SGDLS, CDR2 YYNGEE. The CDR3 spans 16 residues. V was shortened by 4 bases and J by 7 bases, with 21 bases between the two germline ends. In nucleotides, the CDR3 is TGTGCCAGCAGCCTTACAGGGTCCCTCGGTAGGAATGAGCAGTTCTTC. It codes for CASSLTGSLGRNEQFF.

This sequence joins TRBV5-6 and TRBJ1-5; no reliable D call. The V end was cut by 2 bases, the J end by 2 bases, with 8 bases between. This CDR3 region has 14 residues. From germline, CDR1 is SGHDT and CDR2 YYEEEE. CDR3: CASSFGRGNQPQHF. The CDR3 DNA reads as TGTGCCAGCAGCTTCGGGAGGGGCAATCAGCCCCAGCATTTT.

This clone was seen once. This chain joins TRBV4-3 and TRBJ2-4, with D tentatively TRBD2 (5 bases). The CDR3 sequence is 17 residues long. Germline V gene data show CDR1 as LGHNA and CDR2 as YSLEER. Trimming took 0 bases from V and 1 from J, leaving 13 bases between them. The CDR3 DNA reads TGCGCCAGCAGCCAAGATACGGGGTCTGGGGCCAAAAACATTCAGTACTTC. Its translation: CASSQDTGSGAKNIQYF.

The CDR3 coding sequence is TGTGCCAGCAGCCAAGCCTCCGTACCCCTCCACTTT. It codes for CASSQASVPLHF. The chain recombines TRBV14 with TRBJ1-6; D call uncertain. The germline V and J ends were trimmed by 1 base and 12 bases, with 7 bases remaining between them. The CDR3 has 12 amino acids. Germline assignment: CDR1 SGHDN and CDR2 FVKESK.

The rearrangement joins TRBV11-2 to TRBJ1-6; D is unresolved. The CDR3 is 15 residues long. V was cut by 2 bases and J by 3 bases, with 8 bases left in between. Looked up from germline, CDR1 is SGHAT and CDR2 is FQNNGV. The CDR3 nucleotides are TGTGCCAGCAGCTTACGTGGAGACTATAATTCACCCCTCCACTTT. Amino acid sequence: CASSLRGDYNSPLHF. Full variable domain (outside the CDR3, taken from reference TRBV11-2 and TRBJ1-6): EAGVAQSPRYKIIEKRQSVAFWCNPISGHATLYWYQQILGQGPKLLIQFQNNGVVDDSQLPKDRFSAERLKGVDSTLKIQPAKLEDSAVYLCASSLRGDYNSPLHFGNGTRLTVT.

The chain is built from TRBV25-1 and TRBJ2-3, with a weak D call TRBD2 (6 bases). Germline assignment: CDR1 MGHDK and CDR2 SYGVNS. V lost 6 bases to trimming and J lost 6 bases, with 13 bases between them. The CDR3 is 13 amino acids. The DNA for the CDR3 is TGTGCCAGCAGAATCCCGGGGACTGATACGCAGTATTTT. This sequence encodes CASRIPGTDTQYF.

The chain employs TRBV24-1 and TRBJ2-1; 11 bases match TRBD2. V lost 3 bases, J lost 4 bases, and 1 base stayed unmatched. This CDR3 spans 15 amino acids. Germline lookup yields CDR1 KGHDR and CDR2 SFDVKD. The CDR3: CATSDGLAGYNEQFF. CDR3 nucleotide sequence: TGTGCCACCAGTGATGGACTAGCGGGTTACAATGAGCAGTTCTTC.

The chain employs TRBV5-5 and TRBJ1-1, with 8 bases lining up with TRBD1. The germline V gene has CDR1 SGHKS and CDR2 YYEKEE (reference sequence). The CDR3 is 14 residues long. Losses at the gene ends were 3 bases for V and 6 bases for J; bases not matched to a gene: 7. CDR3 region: CASSSPQGVAEAFF. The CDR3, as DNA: TGTGCCAGCAGCTCCCCACAGGGGGTGGCTGAAGCTTTCTTT. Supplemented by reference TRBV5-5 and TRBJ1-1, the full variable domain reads DAGVTQSPTHLIKTRGQQVTLRCSPISGHKSVSWYQQVLGQGPQFIFQYYEKEERGRGNFPDRFSARQFPNYSSELNVNALLLGDSALYLCASSSPQGVAEAFFGQGTRLTVV.

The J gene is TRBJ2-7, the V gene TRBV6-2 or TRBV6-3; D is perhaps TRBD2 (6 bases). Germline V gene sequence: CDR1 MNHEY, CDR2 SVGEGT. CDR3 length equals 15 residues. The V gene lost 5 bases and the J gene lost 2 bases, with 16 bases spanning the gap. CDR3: CASSGPTGLPYEQYF. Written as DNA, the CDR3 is TGTGCCAGCAGTGGGCCTACGGGACTCCCCTACGAGCAGTACTTC.

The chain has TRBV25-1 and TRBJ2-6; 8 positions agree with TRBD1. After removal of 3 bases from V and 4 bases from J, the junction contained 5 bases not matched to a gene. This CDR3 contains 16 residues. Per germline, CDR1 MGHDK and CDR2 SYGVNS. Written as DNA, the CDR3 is TGTGCCAGCAGTGAGCCAGGGGGCACCGGGGCCAACGTCCTGACTTTC. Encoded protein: CASSEPGGTGANVLTF.

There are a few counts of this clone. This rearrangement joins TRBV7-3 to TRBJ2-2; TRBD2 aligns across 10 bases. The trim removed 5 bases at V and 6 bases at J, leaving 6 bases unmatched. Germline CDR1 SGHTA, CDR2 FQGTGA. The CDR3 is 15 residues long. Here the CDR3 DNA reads TGTGCCAGCAGCCATGCTAGCGGGGGAGCCGGGGAGCTGTTTTTT. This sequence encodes CASSHASGGAGELFF.

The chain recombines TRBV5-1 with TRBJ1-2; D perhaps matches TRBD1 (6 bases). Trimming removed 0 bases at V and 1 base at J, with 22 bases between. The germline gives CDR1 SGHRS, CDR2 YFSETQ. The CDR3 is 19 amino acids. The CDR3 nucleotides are TGCGCCAGCAGCTTGGACGGTTATTTAGGGGGAGAGGTTAACTATGGCTACACCTTC. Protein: CASSLDGYLGGEVNYGYTF.

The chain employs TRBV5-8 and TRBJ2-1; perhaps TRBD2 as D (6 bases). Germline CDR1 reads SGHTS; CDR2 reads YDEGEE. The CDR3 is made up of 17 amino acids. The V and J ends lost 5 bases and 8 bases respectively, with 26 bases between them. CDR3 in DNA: TGTGCCAGCAGTCAGAGGACGGACGGACTACCTGATTATGAGCAGTTCTTC. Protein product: CASSQRTDGLPDYEQFF.

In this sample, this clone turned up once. Written as DNA, the CDR3 is TGTGCCAGCAGTGAACCCGGGACAGACCAAGAGACCCAGTACTTC. It translates to CASSEPGTDQETQYF. The V call is TRBV6-1, the J call TRBJ2-5; TRBD1 matches at 7 bases. The CDR3 spans 15 residues. From germline, CDR1 is MNHNS and CDR2 SASEGT. V lost 2 bases to trimming and J lost 0 bases; unmatched junction nucleotides: 3.